The 31 T cell receptor beta chains below come from one sample, sequenced in a study of molecular identifiers for immune sequencing clone quantification. TCRdb reprocessed the PCR reads with MiXCR, giving one entry per CDR3 protein. The sample lists some 320,000 distinct CDR3 sequences, roughly a quarter seen once, with about 0.74% in the top ten. Sequences were obtained from naive CD8+ T cells from blood, with Jurkat cell RNA spiked in. Subset noted: FACS-sorted CD8+CD4-CCR7+CD45RA+ naive T cells. These receptors all come from a human donor in good health. Some libraries in this study had Jurkat cell RNA spiked in.

This clonotype was seen repeatedly, ten times or more. The chain has TRBV4-1 and TRBJ2-7; D unresolved. The CDR3 has 14 amino acids. With 0 bases removed from V and 2 bases from J, the gap between germline ends came to 8 bases. Germline CDR1 reads MGHRA; CDR2 reads YSYEKL. The CDR3 sequence: CASSQDHQAYEQYF. The DNA of the CDR3 is TGCGCCAGCAGCCAAGATCATCAGGCCTACGAGCAGTACTTC.

Remarks on this clonotype: This may be a read error, as it is one base from a much larger clone. This sequence joins TRBV7-2 and TRBJ2-7; 8 bases agree with TRBD2. CDR1 SGHTA and CDR2 FQGNSA come from the germline V gene. The CDR3 is 16 residues long. V was pared by 2 bases and J by 3 bases, with 9 bases of the junction left unmatched. DNA for the CDR3: TGTGCCAGCAGCTTATACGGAGGACTAGCAATCTACGAGCAGTACTTC. This encodes CASSLYGGLAIYEQYF.

This clonotype has just a few counts. V is TRBV9 and J is TRBJ2-3, with TRBD2 identical over 8 bases. Germline V gene data show CDR1 as SGDLS and CDR2 as YYNGEE. This CDR3 region has 19 residues. The trim removed 4 bases at V and 0 bases at J, leaving 16 bases unmatched. This chain's CDR3 is CASSPPLVSGVTSTDTQYF. For the CDR3, the DNA is TGTGCCAGCAGCCCCCCGTTGGTTAGCGGGGTCACTAGCACAGATACGCAGTATTTT.

This clonotype was counted only a few times. J is TRBJ2-2 and V is TRBV6-1; a possible D gene is TRBD2 (5 bases). Germline V CDR1 and CDR2: MNHNS, SASEGT. V was shortened by 1 base and J by 1 base, with 10 bases between the two germline ends. The CDR3 runs 16 residues. The CDR3 sequence: CASSEVPAVNTGELFF. DNA of the CDR3: TGTGCCAGCAGTGAAGTTCCAGCGGTGAACACCGGGGAGCTGTTTTTT.

This clonotype appeared a few times. The rearrangement links TRBV6-6 to TRBJ2-7; 8 bases are shared with TRBD2. CDR3 length: 16 residues. The germline CDR1 and CDR2 sequences are MNHNY and SVGAGI (reference sequence). The trim removed 4 bases at V and 0 bases at J, leaving 8 bases unmatched. CDR3 residues: CASSLGLGWSSYEQYF. The CDR3 DNA sequence: TGTGCCAGCAGTTTGGGACTAGGCTGGTCCTCCTACGAGCAGTACTTC.

This chain uses TRBV11-2 with TRBJ2-7; 8 bases agree with TRBD2. The CDR3 has 16 amino acids. Germline values: CDR1 SGHAT, CDR2 FQNNGV. The V segment lost 1 base and the J segment 3 bases; nucleotides outside the gene matches: 8. CDR3 nucleotides: TGTGCCAGCAGCTTAGTGCCGACTAGCGCGGACTACGAGCAGTACTTC. Translating gives CASSLVPTSADYEQYF.

This clonotype was observed a handful of times. The J gene is TRBJ2-3, the V gene TRBV27; maybe TRBD2 (5 bases). The CDR3 contains 14 residues. Germline CDR1 reads MNHEY; CDR2 reads SMNVEV (reference sequence). V gave up 5 bases and J gave up 6 bases, with 15 bases separating them. CDR3 nucleotide sequence: TGTGCCAGCAGTCCGTGGACTCACGGGGATACGCAGTATTTT. It yields the protein CASSPWTHGDTQYF.

This clonotype was counted a few times. This rearrangement joins TRBV27 to TRBJ2-3, with 14 bases identical to TRBD2. This CDR3 comprises 20 residues. Germline CDR1 reads MNHEY; CDR2 reads SMNVEV (reference sequence). V was clipped by 4 bases and J by 0 bases; unmatched bases: 12. The CDR3 loop reads CASSSGTSGSAIPSTDTQYF. CDR3 sequence (DNA): TGTGCCAGCAGTTCCGGGACTAGCGGGAGCGCTATTCCTAGCACAGATACGCAGTATTTT.

This clonotype showed up just once. Sequence at one end of the junction differs from germline and may be a read error. This chain uses TRBV5-8 with TRBJ2-5; D gene ambiguous. Germline CDR1 is SGHTS and CDR2 is YDEGEE. CDR3 length: 14 residues. The CDR3 DNA is TGTGCCAGCAGCTTGGATAGTTTTCAAGAGTCCCAGTACTTC. Translation: CASSLDSFQESQYF.

This clonotype came up many times. The rearrangement joins TRBV7-9 to TRBJ2-7; D uncertain. This CDR3 has 14 amino acids. Germline V gene data show CDR1 as SEHNR and CDR2 as FQNEAQ (reference sequence). Trimming cost V 4 bases and J 1 base, with 11 bases left between them. The CDR3, as DNA: TGTGCCAGCAGCTCCTTATCCCCTTCCTACGAGCAGTACTTC. Protein sequence: CASSSLSPSYEQYF.

This clonotype was counted a few times. The CDR3 DNA reads TGCGCCAGCAGTCAATCCCCGGGGCTCCCACCAGAGACCCAGTACTTC. Translation gives CASSQSPGLPPETQYF. The rearrangement joins TRBV23-1 to TRBJ2-5; tentatively, D is TRBD1 or TRBD2 (5 bases each). TRBV23-1 qualifies as an ORF whose function is uncertain. The V gene lost 0 bases and the J gene lost 4 bases, with 15 bases spanning the gap. The CDR3 spans 16 residues.

There are a few counts of this clonotype. The chain carries TRBV7-2 and TRBJ1-3; D might be TRBD1 (5 bases). Germline CDR1 is SGHTA and CDR2 is FQGNSA. V gave up 4 bases and J gave up 4 bases, with 11 bases separating them. The CDR3 covers 14 residues. The DNA of the CDR3 is TGTGCCAGCAGCTCCCCAGGGACGGGAAACACCATATATTTT. As protein: CASSSPGTGNTIYF.

The rearrangement links TRBV6-2 or TRBV6-3 to TRBJ2-1; 10 nucleotides line up with TRBD1. The CDR3 is 15 amino acids. Germline V lookup: CDR1 MNHEY, CDR2 SVGEGT. V was pared by 6 bases and J by 7 bases, with 9 bases of the junction left unmatched. The CDR3 sequence: CASRTDRGRRNEQFF. The CDR3 region has the DNA TGTGCCAGCAGAACCGACAGGGGGCGTAGAAATGAGCAGTTCTTC.

This clonotype was counted a few times. This sequence joins TRBV18 and TRBJ2-7; 10 bases are a match to TRBD1. Per germline, CDR1 KGHSH and CDR2 LQKENI. V shed 3 bases and J 4 bases; nucleotides not matched to a gene: 6. The CDR3 contains 15 residues. The CDR3 DNA follows: TGTGCCAGCTCACCTACCGGGACAGGGGCGTACGAGCAGTACTTC. It encodes CASSPTGTGAYEQYF.

The chain uses TRBV3-1 and TRBJ2-7, with D possibly being TRBD2 (5 bases). Trimming removed 1 base from V and 1 base from J, with 11 bases in between. Per germline, CDR1 LGHDT and CDR2 YNNKEL (reference sequence). This CDR3 is built from 15 residues. The DNA of the CDR3 is TGTGCCAGCAGCCAAGTGGGGAGCCGGTCCTACGAGCAGTACTTC. It encodes CASSQVGSRSYEQYF.

This clonotype appeared many times. The chain employs TRBV24-1 and TRBJ2-1, with a possible D match to TRBD1 (6 bases). Trimming took 4 bases from V and 6 from J, leaving 12 bases between them. The germline V gene encodes CDR1 KGHDR and CDR2 SFDVKD. The CDR3 loop spans 14 amino acids. This CDR3 reads CATSETGTPNEQFF. The CDR3 DNA reads TGTGCCACCAGTGAAACCGGGACACCCAATGAGCAGTTCTTC.

This clonotype came up a few times. V usage is TRBV6-6 and J usage is TRBJ1-6; D is perhaps TRBD1 (5 bases). Trimming took off 8 bases at V and 18 bases at J, with 29 bases between the two ends. Germline values: CDR1 MNHNY, CDR2 SVGAGI (reference sequence). The CDR3 is made up of 15 amino acids. The CDR3 sequence: CASSPWAGENSPDHF. The CDR3 DNA follows: TGTGCCAGCTCCCCCTGGGCGGGGGAGAATTCACCGGACCACTTT.

On this clonotype itself: One junction end disagrees with the germline gene, perhaps due to a read error. The chain uses TRBV28 and TRBJ2-7; 10 nucleotides align to TRBD2. This CDR3 has 15 amino acids. Germline V gives CDR1 MDHEN, CDR2 SYDVKM. The CDR3 reads CASSSTSGVSYGQYF. CDR3 nucleotides: TGTGCCAGCAGTTCAACTAGCGGGGTCTCCTACGGGCAGTACTTC.

This clonotype was seen more than once but under ten times. This chain connects TRBV7-8 to TRBJ2-3; TRBD2 aligns across 8 bases. The CDR3 is made up of 16 amino acids. With V trimmed by 1 base and J by 4 bases, 7 bases remained unmatched. Looked up from germline, CDR1 is SGHVS and CDR2 is FQNEAQ. CDR3 sequence: CASSLGPGLVADTQYF. The CDR3 DNA reads as TGTGCCAGCAGCTTAGGGCCGGGACTAGTAGCAGATACGCAGTATTTT.

The chain couples TRBV6-5 to TRBJ1-4; 10 bases are shared with TRBD1. J was trimmed by 8 bases and V by 3 bases; bases with no gene match: 21. The V gene's germline CDR1 is MNHEY and CDR2 SVGAGI. The CDR3 is 20 residues long. The CDR3 loop is CASSYLTFRDRGNMIEKLFF. CDR3 bases: TGTGCCAGCAGTTATCTCACCTTCCGGGACAGGGGAAATATGATCGAAAAACTGTTTTTT.

The gene calls are TRBV6-5 and TRBJ2-7, with a tentative D call TRBD2 (5 bases). The CDR3 sequence is 15 residues long. Trimming took 2 bases from V and 3 from J, leaving 14 bases between them. Germline V gene data show CDR1 as MNHEY and CDR2 as SVGAGI. The CDR3 reads CASSYGPREYYEQYF. The CDR3 bases are TGTGCCAGCAGTTACGGTCCGAGGGAGTACTACGAGCAGTACTTC.

This clonotype was counted at least ten times. The rearrangement links TRBV3-1 to TRBJ2-5; D is unresolved. CDR1 is LGHDT, CDR2 YNNKEL, per germline (reference sequence). V dropped 2 bases and J dropped 5 bases, with 6 bases sitting between them. The CDR3 spans 12 residues. The CDR3 spells CASSQLRETQYF. CDR3 sequence (DNA): TGTGCCAGCAGCCAACTCCGGGAGACCCAGTACTTC.

This clonotype was counted only a few times. With a much larger clone just one base away, this may be a read error. The CDR3 does not end in the conserved phenylalanine or tryptophan, so this is likely a read error. CDR3 DNA sequence: TGTGCCAGCAGTTATAGTCCTAGCACAGATACGCAGTATTCT. Protein sequence: CASSYSPSTDTQYS. This chain connects TRBV6-5 to TRBJ2-3, with D uncertain. Germline V CDR1 and CDR2: MNHEY, SVGAGI. The CDR3 extends over 14 amino acids. V was pared by 3 bases and J by 0 bases, with 7 bases between.

This rearrangement joins TRBV4-3 to TRBJ1-4, with 7 bases identical to TRBD1. The CDR3 extends over 15 amino acids. J lost 8 bases, V lost 0 bases, and 6 bases had no gene match. Germline V gene sequence: CDR1 LGHNA, CDR2 YSLEER. The CDR3 loop is CASSQDGQGGEKLFF. Here the CDR3 DNA reads TGCGCCAGCAGCCAAGATGGGCAGGGGGGCGAAAAACTGTTTTTT.

This clonotype was observed many times. The chain couples TRBV5-4 to TRBJ2-2; the match to TRBD2 covers 10 bases. The germline V gene has CDR1 SGHNT and CDR2 YYREEE (reference sequence). The J segment lost 3 bases and the V segment lost 2 bases, leaving 4 bases of the junction unmatched. CDR3 size: 16 residues. CDR3 sequence reads: CASSLGLAGDTGELFF. CDR3 DNA: TGTGCCAGCAGCTTAGGTCTAGCGGGGGACACCGGGGAGCTGTTTTTT.

As for this clonotype: A much larger clonotype is one base distant, so this may be a read error. The chain recombines TRBV28 with TRBJ1-5; 8 bases align to TRBD1. The germline gives CDR1 MDHEN, CDR2 SYDVKM. The CDR3 is 14 residues long. V lost 5 bases and J lost 5; bases outside the gene matches: 5. The CDR3 region has the DNA TGTGCCAGCAGTCGGACAGGGACCGATCAGCCCCAGCATTTT. Translating gives CASSRTGTDQPQHF.

Comment on this clonotype: A much larger clone is a single base away; this may be a read error. J is TRBJ1-5 and V is TRBV4-1, with TRBD1 identical over 8 bases. CDR1 and CDR2 from the germline V gene are MGHRA and YSYEKL. This CDR3 comprises 14 residues. The CDR3 DNA reads as TGCGCCAGCAGCCAGGGACAGGCGAGTCAGCCCCCGCATTTT. This sequence encodes CASSQGQASQPPHF.

This clonotype was observed a handful of times. This chain uses TRBV7-9 with TRBJ1-1; a possible D gene is TRBD1 (5 bases). The CDR3 consists of 15 residues. Trimming removed 5 bases at V and 4 bases at J, with 17 bases between. The V gene's germline CDR1 is SEHNR and CDR2 FQNEAQ (reference sequence). Here the CDR3 reads CASSGAWGWGTEAFF. In DNA form, the CDR3 reads TGTGCCAGCAGCGGGGCGTGGGGCTGGGGCACTGAAGCTTTCTTT.

With respect to this clonotype: As the CDR3 is not closed by the conserved phenylalanine or tryptophan, this likely results from a read error. The rearrangement joins TRBV6-2 or TRBV6-3 to TRBJ2-2; 12 bases map to TRBD2. Germline assignment: CDR1 MNHEY and CDR2 SVGEGT. The CDR3 consists of 16 residues. After removal of 5 bases from V and 3 bases from J, the junction contained 4 bases not matched to a gene. The CDR3 sequence is CASSRLAGDYTGELFL. The CDR3 nucleotides read TGTGCCAGCAGTCGACTAGCGGGAGATTACACCGGGGAGCTGTTTCTT.

The chain has TRBV4-3 and TRBJ2-3; a weak D match, TRBD1 (6 bases). In germline, CDR1 is LGHNA, CDR2 YSLEER. CDR3 size: 18 residues. Trimming shortened V by 0 bases and J by 2 bases, and 18 bases separated the two germline ends. The CDR3 loop is CASSQDSAAPGHTDTQYF. The CDR3 DNA sequence: TGCGCCAGCAGCCAAGACTCCGCCGCACCGGGACACACAGATACGCAGTATTTT.

Details on this clonotype: A read error may account for a junction end that differs from germline. This chain connects TRBV9 to TRBJ2-2, with D perhaps assigned TRBD1 or TRBD2 (5 bases each). CDR1 and CDR2 from the germline V gene are SGDLS and YYNGEE. CDR3 length equals 13 residues. In DNA, the CDR3 is TGTGCCAGCGGCGTATGGGGGACCGGGGAGCTGTTTTTT. As protein: CASGVWGTGELFF.